This paragraph covers one T cell receptor (beta chain) sequence. The antigen remains undetermined. A TCRbeta library incorporating unique molecular identifiers was prepared. TCRdb fed the PCR reads into MiXCR, producing one record per CDR3 protein. This table holds about 980,000 distinct CDR3 sequences, roughly 29% found once. This CDR3 has 15 amino acids. The V gene's germline CDR1 is SGHVS and CDR2 FQNEAQ. With V trimmed by 1 base and J by 5 bases, 4 bases remained unmatched. The entry originates in a study of T-cell reconstitution after alpha-beta-depleted transplantation in children. General study findings and limits: Several hundred graft clones that had expanded were reportedly the source of alpha-beta T cells about two months after transplant. Hyperexpanded clones declined; after one year, newly produced T cells mostly supplied diversity. Surviving recipient T cells and thymic progenitors produced the high day-60 TCRbeta diversity seen in some patients.

This clonotype was obtained from a boy under three years old who had a stem cell transplant for SCID, so the T cells may come from the graft donor. The V and J genes are TRBV7-8 and TRBJ2-5; 10 nucleotides agree with TRBD1. Sequencing used PBMCs, mostly from graft donor cells, obtained 360 days after TCRalphabeta/CD19-depleted stem cell transplant. The CDR3 DNA sequence: TGTGCCAGCAGCTTAGGAGACAGGGGGCAGGAGACCCAGTACTTC. Its translation: CASSLGDRGQETQYF.